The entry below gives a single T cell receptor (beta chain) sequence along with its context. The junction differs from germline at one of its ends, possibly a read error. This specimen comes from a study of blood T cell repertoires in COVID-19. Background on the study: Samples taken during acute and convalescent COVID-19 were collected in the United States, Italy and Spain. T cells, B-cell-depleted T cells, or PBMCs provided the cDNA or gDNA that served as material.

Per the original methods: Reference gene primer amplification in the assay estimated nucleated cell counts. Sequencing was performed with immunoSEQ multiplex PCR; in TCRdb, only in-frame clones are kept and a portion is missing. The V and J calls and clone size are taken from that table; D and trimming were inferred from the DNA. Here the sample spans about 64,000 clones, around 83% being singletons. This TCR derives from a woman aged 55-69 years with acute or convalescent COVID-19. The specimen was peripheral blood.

The CDR3 nucleotides are TGTGCCAGTAGTATAATTGGCTTCATGGAGGCTCATTATTTT. Protein sequence: CASSIIGFMEAHYF. The genes are TRBV19 and TRBJ1-1; unclear D gene. Germline CDR1 is LNHDA and CDR2 is SQIVND (reference sequence). The CDR3 totals 14 residues.